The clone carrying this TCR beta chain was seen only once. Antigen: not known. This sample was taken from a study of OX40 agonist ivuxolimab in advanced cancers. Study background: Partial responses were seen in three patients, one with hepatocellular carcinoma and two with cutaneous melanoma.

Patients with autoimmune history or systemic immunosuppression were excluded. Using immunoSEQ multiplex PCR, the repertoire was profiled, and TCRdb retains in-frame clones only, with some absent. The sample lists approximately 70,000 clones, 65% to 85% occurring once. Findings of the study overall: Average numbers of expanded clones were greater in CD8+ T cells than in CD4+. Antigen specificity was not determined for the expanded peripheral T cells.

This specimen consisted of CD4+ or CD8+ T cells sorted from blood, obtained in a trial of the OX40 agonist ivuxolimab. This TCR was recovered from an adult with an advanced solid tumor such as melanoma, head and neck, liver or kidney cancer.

Here the CDR3 reads CASSLVGTGADTQYF. CDR3 coding DNA: TGTGCCAGCAGCTTGGTGGGGACAGGGGCAGATACGCAGTATTTT. The gene calls are TRBV5-4 and TRBJ2-3; 10 positions agree with TRBD1. V was pared by 0 bases and J by 4 bases, with 2 bases of the junction left unmatched. The CDR3 has 15 amino acids. Per the germline V gene, CDR1 is SGHNT and CDR2 is YYREEE (reference sequence).